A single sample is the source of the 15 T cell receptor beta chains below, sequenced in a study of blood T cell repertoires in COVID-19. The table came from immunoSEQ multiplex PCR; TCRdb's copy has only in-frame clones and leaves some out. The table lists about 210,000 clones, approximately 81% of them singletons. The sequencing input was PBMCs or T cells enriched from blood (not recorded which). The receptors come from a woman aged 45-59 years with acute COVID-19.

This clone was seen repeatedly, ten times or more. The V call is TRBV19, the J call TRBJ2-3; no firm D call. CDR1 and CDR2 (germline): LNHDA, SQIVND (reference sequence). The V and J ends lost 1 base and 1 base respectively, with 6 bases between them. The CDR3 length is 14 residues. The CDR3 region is CASSIGPGTDTQYF. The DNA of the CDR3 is TGTGCCAGTAGTATAGGGCCTGGCACAGATACGCAGTATTTT. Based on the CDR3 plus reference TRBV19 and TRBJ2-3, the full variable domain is DGGITQSPKYLFRKEGQNVTLSCEQNLNHDAMYWYRQDPGQGLRLIYYSQIVNDFQKGDIAEGYSVSREKKESFPLTVTSAQKNPTAFYLCASSIGPGTDTQYFGPGTRLTVL.

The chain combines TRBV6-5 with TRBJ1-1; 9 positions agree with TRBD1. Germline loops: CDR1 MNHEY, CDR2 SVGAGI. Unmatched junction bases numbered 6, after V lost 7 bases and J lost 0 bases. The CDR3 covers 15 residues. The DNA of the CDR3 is TGTGCCAGCAAGGTGGACAGGGGCGTGAACACTGAAGCTTTCTTT. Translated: CASKVDRGVNTEAFF.

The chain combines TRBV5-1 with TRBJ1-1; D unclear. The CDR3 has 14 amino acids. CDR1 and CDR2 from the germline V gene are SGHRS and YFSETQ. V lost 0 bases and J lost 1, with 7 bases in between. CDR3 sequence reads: CASSLAPGNTEAFF. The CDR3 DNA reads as TGCGCCAGCAGCTTGGCCCCAGGGAACACTGAAGCTTTCTTT.

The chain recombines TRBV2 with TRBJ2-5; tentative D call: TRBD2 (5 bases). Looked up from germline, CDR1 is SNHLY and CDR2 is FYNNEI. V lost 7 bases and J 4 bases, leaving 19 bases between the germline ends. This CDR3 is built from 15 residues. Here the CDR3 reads CASTERTSAGETQYF. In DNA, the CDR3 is TGTGCCAGCACCGAACGGACGAGCGCGGGAGAGACCCAGTACTTC.

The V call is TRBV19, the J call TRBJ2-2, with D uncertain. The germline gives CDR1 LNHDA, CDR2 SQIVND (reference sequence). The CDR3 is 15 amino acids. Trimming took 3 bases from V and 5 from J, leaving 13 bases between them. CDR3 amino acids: CASSIPRIKTGELFF. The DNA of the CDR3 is TGTGCCAGTAGTATCCCGCGTATTAAAACCGGGGAGCTGTTTTTT.

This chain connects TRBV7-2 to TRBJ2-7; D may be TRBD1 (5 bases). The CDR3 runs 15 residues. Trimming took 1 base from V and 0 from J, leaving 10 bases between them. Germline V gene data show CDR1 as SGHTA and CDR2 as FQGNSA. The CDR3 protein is CASSLGQLVSYEQYF. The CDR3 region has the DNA TGTGCCAGCAGCTTAGGACAGCTAGTCTCCTACGAGCAGTACTTC.

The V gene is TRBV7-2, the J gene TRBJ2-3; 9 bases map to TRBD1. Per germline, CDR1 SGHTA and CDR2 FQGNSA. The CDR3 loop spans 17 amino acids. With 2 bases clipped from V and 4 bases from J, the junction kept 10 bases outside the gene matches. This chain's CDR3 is CASSLSPRQGGADTQYF. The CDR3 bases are TGTGCCAGCAGCTTATCTCCGAGACAGGGGGGAGCAGATACGCAGTATTTT.

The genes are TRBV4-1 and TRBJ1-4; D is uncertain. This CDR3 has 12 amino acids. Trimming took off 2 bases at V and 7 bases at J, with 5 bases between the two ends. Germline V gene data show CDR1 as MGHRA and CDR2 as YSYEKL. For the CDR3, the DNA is TGCGCCAGCAGCCAAAGCCGTGAAAAACTGTTTTTT. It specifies CASSQSREKLFF.

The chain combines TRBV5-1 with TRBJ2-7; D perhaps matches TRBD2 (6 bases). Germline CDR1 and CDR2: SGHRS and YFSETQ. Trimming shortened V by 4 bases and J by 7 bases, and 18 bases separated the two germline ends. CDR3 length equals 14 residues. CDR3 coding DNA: TGCGCCAGCAGCCCCCTAGCGATACAACGGGAGCAGTACTTC. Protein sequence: CASSPLAIQREQYF.

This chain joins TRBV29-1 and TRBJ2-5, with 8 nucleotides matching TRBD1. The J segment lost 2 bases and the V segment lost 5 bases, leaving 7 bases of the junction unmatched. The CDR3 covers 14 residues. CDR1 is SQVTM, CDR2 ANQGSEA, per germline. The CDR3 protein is CSVPFRTGQETQYF. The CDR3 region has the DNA TGCAGCGTTCCTTTCCGGACAGGGCAAGAGACCCAGTACTTC.

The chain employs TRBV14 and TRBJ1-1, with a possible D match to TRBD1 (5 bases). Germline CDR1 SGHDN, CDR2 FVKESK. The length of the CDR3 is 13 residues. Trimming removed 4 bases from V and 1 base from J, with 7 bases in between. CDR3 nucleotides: TGTGCCAGCAGCCGCACAGGGAACACTGAAGCTTTCTTT. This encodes CASSRTGNTEAFF.

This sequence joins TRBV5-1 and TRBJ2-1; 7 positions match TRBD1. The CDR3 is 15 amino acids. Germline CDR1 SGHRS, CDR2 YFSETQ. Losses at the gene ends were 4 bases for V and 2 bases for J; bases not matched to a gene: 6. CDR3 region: CASSVWTGTYNEQFF. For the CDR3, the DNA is TGCGCCAGCAGCGTATGGACAGGAACCTACAATGAGCAGTTCTTC.

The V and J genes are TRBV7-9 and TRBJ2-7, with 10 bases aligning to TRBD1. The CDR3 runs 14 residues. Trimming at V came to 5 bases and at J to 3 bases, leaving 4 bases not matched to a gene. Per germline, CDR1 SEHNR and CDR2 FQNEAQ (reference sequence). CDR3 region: CASSPRTGGYEQYF. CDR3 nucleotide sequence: TGTGCCAGCAGCCCTCGGACAGGGGGCTACGAGCAGTACTTC.

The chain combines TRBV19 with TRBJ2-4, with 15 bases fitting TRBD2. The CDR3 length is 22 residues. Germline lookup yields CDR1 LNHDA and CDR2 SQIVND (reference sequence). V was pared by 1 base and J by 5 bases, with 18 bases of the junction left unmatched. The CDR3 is CASSIAPWGTSGRPSRENIQYF. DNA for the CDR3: TGTGCCAGTAGTATAGCTCCCTGGGGGACTAGCGGGAGGCCGAGTCGCGAAAACATTCAGTACTTC.

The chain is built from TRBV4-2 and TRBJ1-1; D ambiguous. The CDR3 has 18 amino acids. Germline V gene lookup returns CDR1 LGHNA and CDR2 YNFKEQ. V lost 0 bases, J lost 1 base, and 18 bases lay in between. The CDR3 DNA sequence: TGTGCCAGCAGCCAAGAAGTAGGCCTCCTAGGAAGGAACACTGAAGCTTTCTTT. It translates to CASSQEVGLLGRNTEAFF.